This T cell receptor beta chain was identified during a study of regulatory T cells in long-lasting Graves disease. Overall study findings and caveats: Persistent disease preferred TRBV28, TRBJ1-2 and TRBJ2-5.

CDR3-region Arm-PCR and iRepertoire HTBI primers produced the TCR beta libraries. TCRdb called the multiplex PCR reads again in MiXCR, with one record for every CDR3 protein. The sample lists about 350,000 distinct CDR3 sequences, roughly a sixth occurring once. The CDR3 runs to 14 residues. After removal of 2 bases from V and 7 bases from J, the junction contained 6 bases not matched to a gene. Germline V CDR1 and CDR2: SEHNR, FQNEAQ (reference sequence). Time point in this sample: newly diagnosed GD, antithyroid drugs for less than 3 months. The authors made the TCR library using RNA they extracted from PBMCs. Turning to this clonotype: The antigen is not known.

The sample was also linked to a second study, of T cells in Graves' hyperthyroidism and ophthalmopathy. This second report adds: The HTBI primer set drove a first-round RT-PCR of the TCR CDR3.

The gene calls are TRBV7-9 and TRBJ1-2; TRBD1 agrees at 8 bases. The material sequenced was peripheral blood mononuclear cells (PBMCs), taken at new diagnosis, from a patient treated with antithyroid drugs. This receptor was obtained from a man between 35 and 55 years old with Graves disease. The CDR3 protein is CASSLPGGKGGYTF. The DNA for the CDR3 is TGTGCCAGCAGCTTACCAGGGGGCAAGGGTGGCTACACCTTC.